This TCR beta chain derives from a study of cytomegalovirus exposure and HLA in healthy donors. Study summary: Tens of millions of unique TCRs from HLA-typed donors made up an early data release.

Overall study findings and caveats: In an earlier analysis, most TCR beta V segments were productive about 87% or about 30% of the time. A missense variant in DCLRE1C was later tied to TCR beta V- and J-gene trimming.

PCR employed 60 Vbeta and 13 Jbeta primers. Produced via immunoSEQ multiplex PCR; TCRdb's table is partial and in-frame only. Altogether 170,000 or so clones are present, around 80% being singletons, with the ten largest covering about 2.9%. CDR3 length: 16 residues. CDR1 SQVTM and CDR2 ANQGSEA come from the germline V gene. Trimming took 8 bases from V and 6 from J, leaving 28 bases between them. About this clone itself: The antigen is unknown.

Material for sequencing was PBMCs. The receptor's source is a woman aged 45-59 years in good health and CMV-seropositive. The V and J genes are TRBV29-1 and TRBJ1-1; D not certain. CDR3 DNA: TGCAGCATAGACCACCGGAGTGCCTCACTAGGACCTGAAGCTTTCTTT. Its translation is CSIDHRSASLGPEAFF.